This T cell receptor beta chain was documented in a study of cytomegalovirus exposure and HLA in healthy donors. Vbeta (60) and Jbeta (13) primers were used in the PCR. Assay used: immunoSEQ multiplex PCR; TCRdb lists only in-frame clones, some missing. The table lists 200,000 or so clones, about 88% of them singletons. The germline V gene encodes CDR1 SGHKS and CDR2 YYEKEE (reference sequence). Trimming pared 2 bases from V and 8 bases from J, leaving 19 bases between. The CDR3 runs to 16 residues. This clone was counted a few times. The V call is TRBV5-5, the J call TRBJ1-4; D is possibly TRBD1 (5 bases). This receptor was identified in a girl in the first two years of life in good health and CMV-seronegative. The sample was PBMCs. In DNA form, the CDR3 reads TGTGCCAGCAGCTTTCCTGGTGGGGGGGTCTCGGAAAAACTGTTTTTT. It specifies CASSFPGGGVSEKLFF.